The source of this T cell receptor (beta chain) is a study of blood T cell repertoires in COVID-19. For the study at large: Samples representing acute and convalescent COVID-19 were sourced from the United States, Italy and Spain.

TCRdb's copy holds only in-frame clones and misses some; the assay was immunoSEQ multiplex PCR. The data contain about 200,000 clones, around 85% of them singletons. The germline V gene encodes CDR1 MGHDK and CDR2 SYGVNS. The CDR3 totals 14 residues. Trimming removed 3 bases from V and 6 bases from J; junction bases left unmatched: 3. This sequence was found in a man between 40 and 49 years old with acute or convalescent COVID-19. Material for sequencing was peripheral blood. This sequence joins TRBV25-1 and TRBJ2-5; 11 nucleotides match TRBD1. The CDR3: CASSEGQGGQTQYF. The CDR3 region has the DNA TGTGCCAGCAGTGAGGGACAGGGGGGGCAGACCCAGTACTTC.